This passage covers 2 T cell receptor beta chains from one sample sequenced in a study of T cells in Graves' hyperthyroidism and ophthalmopathy. Amplification yielded TCR beta CDR3 regions, with RNA transcripts as the source. The HTBI primer set was used in a first-round RT-PCR of the TCR CDR3. TCRdb called the multiplex PCR reads again in MiXCR, with one record for every CDR3 protein. Of roughly 740,000 distinct CDR3 sequences detected, roughly 15% appear once; the ten largest clones hold around 8.1%. The sample comprised blood. These receptors were obtained from a man between 18 and 29 years old with Graves' hyperthyroidism.

There are many counts of this clonotype. V and J are TRBV20-1 and TRBJ1-5; maybe TRBD1 (6 bases). Trimming took off 1 base at V and 4 bases at J, with 14 bases between the two ends. The CDR3 runs to 15 residues. Germline assignment: CDR1 DFQATT and CDR2 SNEGSKA (reference sequence). The CDR3 nucleotides are TGCAGTGCTAGAGTAGGAGGGGGGGGGAATCAGCCCCAGCATTTT. The encoded protein is CSARVGGGGNQPQHF.

This clonotype has a count of ten or more. CDR3 amino acids: CASTRWGGDQPQHF. The DNA for the CDR3 is TGTGCCAGCACCAGATGGGGTGGCGATCAGCCCCAGCATTTT. The chain uses TRBV9 and TRBJ1-5; D is ambiguous. This CDR3 contains 14 residues. Germline CDR1 is SGDLS and CDR2 is YYNGEE. V shed 6 bases and J shed 5 bases, with 15 bases lying between them.